These 25 T cell receptor beta chains were sequenced from one sample in a study of blood T cell repertoires in COVID-19. Sequencing used immunoSEQ multiplex PCR; TCRdb keeps in-frame clones, though not all of them. The sample contains around 200,000 clones, 70% to 90% of which appear only once. Material for sequencing was peripheral blood. These receptors were taken from a woman older than 75 with acute or convalescent COVID-19.

The V and J genes are TRBV5-6 and TRBJ2-5; 8 nucleotides align to TRBD2. The J segment lost 4 bases and the V segment lost 1 base, leaving 6 bases of the junction unmatched. Germline V lookup: CDR1 SGHDT, CDR2 YYEEEE. The CDR3 loop spans 15 amino acids. The CDR3 reads CASSLQREMRETQYF. The CDR3 region has the DNA TGTGCCAGCAGCTTGCAGCGGGAGATGAGAGAGACCCAGTACTTC.

The rearrangement joins TRBV6-6 to TRBJ2-2, with 8 bases aligning to TRBD2. The CDR3 loop spans 15 amino acids. V lost 2 bases and J lost 5; bases outside the gene matches: 4. Germline V lookup: CDR1 MNHNY, CDR2 SVGAGI (reference sequence). The CDR3 DNA sequence: TGTGCCAGCAGTTACACGGGAGGGGGGACCGGGGAGCTGTTTTTT. Translating gives CASSYTGGGTGELFF.

This chain connects TRBV4-3 to TRBJ2-5; TRBD2 matches 7 bases. The CDR3 is 15 amino acids. Germline V gene lookup returns CDR1 LGHNA and CDR2 YSLEER. Unmatched junction bases numbered 6, after V lost 1 base and J lost 4 bases. CDR3 DNA sequence: TGCGCCAGCAGCCAAGTCATGTGGGGGGGAGAGACCCAGTACTTC. It codes for CASSQVMWGGETQYF.

This clone was seen only once. This chain links TRBV28 with TRBJ1-1; 7 bases map to TRBD1. CDR3 length: 14 residues. Germline V gives CDR1 MDHEN, CDR2 SYDVKM. The V gene end was trimmed by 4 bases and the J gene end by 3 bases; junction bases not matched to a gene: 5. The CDR3 nucleotides read TGTGCCAGCAGTTCGACAGGGAGGCACACTGAAGCTTTCTTT. This encodes CASSSTGRHTEAFF. The variable domain in full, completed from reference TRBV28 and TRBJ1-1, reads DVKVTQSSRYLVKRTGEKVFLECVQDMDHENMFWYRQDPGLGLRLIYFSYDVKMKEKGDIPEGYSVSREKKERFSLILESASTNQTSMYLCASSSTGRHTEAFFGQGTRLTVV.

V is TRBV7-2 and J is TRBJ2-3; 9 bases agree with TRBD2. The V and J ends lost 6 bases and 4 bases, in that order; junction bases with no gene match: 14. Germline V gene data show CDR1 as SGHTA and CDR2 as FQGNSA. CDR3 length: 17 residues. This chain's CDR3 is CASRPNSGGRAPDTQYF. For the CDR3, the DNA is TGTGCCAGCAGACCGAATAGTGGCGGGAGGGCCCCAGATACGCAGTATTTT. Together with reference TRBV7-2 and TRBJ2-3, the CDR3 gives the full variable domain: GAGVSQSPSNKVTEKGKDVELRCDPISGHTALYWYRQSLGQGLEFLIYFQGNSAPDKSGLPSDRFSAERTGGSVSTLTIQRTQQEDSAVYLCASRPNSGGRAPDTQYFGPGTRLTVL.

V is TRBV5-1 and J is TRBJ2-7; the match to TRBD1 covers 9 bases. This CDR3 region has 15 residues. In germline, CDR1 is SGHRS, CDR2 YFSETQ. V lost 7 bases to trimming and J lost 2 bases; unmatched junction nucleotides: 10. CDR3 sequence (DNA): TGCGCCAGCCAGGAACAGGGGGCTATCCCCTACGAGCAGTACTTC. It translates to CASQEQGAIPYEQYF.

The chain is built from TRBV6-6 and TRBJ1-3; tentative D call: TRBD1 (5 bases). The V end was cut by 6 bases, the J end by 5 bases, with 14 bases between. Germline loops: CDR1 MNHNY, CDR2 SVGAGI (reference sequence). This CDR3 is 14 amino acids long. The CDR3 region has the DNA TGTGCCAGCAGCCCCGACAGTTCCAGAAACACCATATATTTT. Its translation is CASSPDSSRNTIYF.

The chain combines TRBV30 with TRBJ1-5; D is uncertain. Germline V gene data show CDR1 as GTSNPN and CDR2 as SVGIG (reference sequence). V lost 2 bases, J lost 3 bases, and 8 bases lay in between. The CDR3 runs to 13 residues. CDR3 bases: TGTGCCTGGAGTATGCAGGACAATCAGCCCCAGCATTTT. This translates into CAWSMQDNQPQHF. Using reference TRBV30 and TRBJ1-5 for the parts outside the CDR3, the full variable domain is SQTIHQWPATLVQPVGSPLSLECTVEGTSNPNLYWYRQAAGRGLQLLFYSVGIGQISSEVPQNLSASRPQDRQFILSSKKLLLSDSGFYLCAWSMQDNQPQHFGDGTRLSIL.

The rearrangement uses TRBV7-2 and TRBJ2-1; D possibly corresponds to TRBD2 (6 bases). Germline V gene lookup returns CDR1 SGHTA and CDR2 FQGNSA. The CDR3 is 16 residues long. Trimming removed 0 bases at V and 8 bases at J, with 17 bases between. The CDR3 sequence: CASSLAGAGTPDEQFF. The CDR3 bases are TGTGCCAGCAGCTTAGCTGGTGCGGGAACTCCTGATGAGCAGTTCTTC.

This clone was recorded at least ten times. V and J are TRBV7-3 and TRBJ1-3; D remains unclear. The germline V gene encodes CDR1 SGHTA and CDR2 FQGTGA. The CDR3 consists of 16 residues. V gave up 1 base and J gave up 2 bases, with 12 bases separating them. CDR3 bases: TGTGCCAGCAGCTTAAGTGGGCCGAACGCTGGAAACACCATATATTTT. The encoded protein is CASSLSGPNAGNTIYF.

The V call is TRBV29-1, the J call TRBJ2-7, with TRBD2 matching over 10 bases. The V gene's germline CDR1 is SQVTM and CDR2 ANQGSEA. The CDR3 is made up of 12 amino acids. The ends lost 5 bases at V and 4 bases at J; junction bases unmatched: 2. The CDR3, as DNA: TGCAGCGTTTCTAGCGGGGGATACGAGCAGTACTTC. Its translation: CSVSSGGYEQYF.

This chain links TRBV5-4 with TRBJ2-4; D may be TRBD2 (6 bases). Trimming took off 0 bases at V and 0 bases at J, with 22 bases between the two ends. CDR3 size: 20 residues. Germline V CDR1 and CDR2: SGHNT, YYREEE (reference sequence). This CDR3 reads CASSLGSDKTRNLAKNIQYF. The CDR3 DNA reads as TGTGCCAGCAGCTTGGGTAGCGACAAGACTAGAAATCTAGCCAAAAACATTCAGTACTTC. Variable domain in full (rest from reference TRBV5-4 and TRBJ2-4): ETGVTQSPTHLIKTRGQQVTLRCSSQSGHNTVSWYQQALGQGPQFIFQYYREEENGRGNFPPRFSGLQFPNYSSELNVNALELDDSALYLCASSLGSDKTRNLAKNIQYFGAGTRLSVL.

This clone came up once. This chain joins TRBV27 and TRBJ1-6, with D hard to call. Germline loops: CDR1 MNHEY, CDR2 SMNVEV (reference sequence). Trimming took 5 bases from V and 4 from J, leaving 12 bases between them. The CDR3 spans 15 residues. CDR3 sequence reads: CASSTSPTYNSPLHF. The DNA for the CDR3 is TGTGCCAGCAGTACATCTCCCACATATAATTCACCCCTCCACTTT.

The chain couples TRBV7-6 to TRBJ1-6, with 8 bases matching TRBD1. This CDR3 region has 18 residues. After removal of 5 bases from V and 0 bases from J, the junction contained 9 bases not matched to a gene. The germline gives CDR1 SGHVS, CDR2 FNYEAQ. DNA of the CDR3: TGTGCCAGCAGCCCAGGACAGGGAATGGACTCCTATAATTCACCCCTCCACTTT. This gives the protein CASSPGQGMDSYNSPLHF.

This chain links TRBV5-5 with TRBJ1-2; the D gene is possibly TRBD1 (5 bases). The V end was cut by 7 bases, the J end by 2 bases, with 12 bases between. The CDR3 runs 13 residues. The germline CDR1 and CDR2 sequences are SGHKS and YYEKEE (reference sequence). CDR3 loop: CASGFDRNYGYTF. In DNA form, the CDR3 reads TGTGCCAGCGGATTCGACAGAAACTATGGCTACACCTTC. Looking up the rest from reference TRBV5-5 and TRBJ1-2 gives the full variable domain: DAGVTQSPTHLIKTRGQQVTLRCSPISGHKSVSWYQQVLGQGPQFIFQYYEKEERGRGNFPDRFSARQFPNYSSELNVNALLLGDSALYLCASGFDRNYGYTFGSGTRLTVV.

The chain joins TRBV30 to TRBJ2-1; a weak D match, TRBD1 (5 bases). Germline lookup yields CDR1 GTSNPN and CDR2 SVGIG (reference sequence). V shed 3 bases and J shed 6 bases, with 15 bases lying between them. The CDR3 consists of 14 residues. The CDR3 loop is CAWRGALIGNEQFF. The CDR3 DNA sequence: TGTGCCTGGAGAGGGGCACTCATCGGCAATGAGCAGTTCTTC.

The chain couples TRBV5-1 to TRBJ2-3, with TRBD2 identical over 7 bases. The trim removed 5 bases at V and 5 bases at J, leaving 14 bases unmatched. CDR1 SGHRS and CDR2 YFSETQ come from the germline V gene. CDR3 length equals 16 residues. In DNA form, the CDR3 reads TGCGCCAGCAGGGCTAGCGGCCTGCTCTGGGGAGATACGCAGTATTTT. It yields the protein CASRASGLLWGDTQYF.

The rearrangement uses TRBV5-1 and TRBJ2-5; 8 bases fit TRBD2. Germline loops: CDR1 SGHRS, CDR2 YFSETQ. Losses at the gene ends were 4 bases for V and 5 bases for J; bases not matched to a gene: 7. This CDR3 is 14 amino acids long. CDR3 DNA: TGCGCCAGCAGCGCCGGGACTAGTTTGGAGACCCAGTACTTC. It yields the protein CASSAGTSLETQYF.

This chain links TRBV9 with TRBJ1-2; D not resolved. Germline values: CDR1 SGDLS, CDR2 YYNGEE. CDR3 length: 16 amino acids. V lost 4 bases to trimming and J lost 5 bases, with 21 bases between them. CDR3 sequence: CASSPRPLWTGYGYTF. The CDR3 DNA follows: TGTGCCAGCAGCCCCCGGCCTTTATGGACGGGATATGGCTACACCTTC.

This clone was seen only a few times. The rearrangement uses TRBV28 and TRBJ1-5; 7 bases fit TRBD1. The germline CDR1 and CDR2 sequences are MDHEN and SYDVKM. This CDR3 is 17 amino acids long. The J segment lost 0 bases and the V segment lost 6 bases, leaving 11 bases of the junction unmatched. The CDR3: CASRGVEGAYSNQPQHF. The CDR3 region has the DNA TGTGCCAGCAGGGGCGTGGAGGGGGCATATAGCAATCAGCCCCAGCATTTT.

This clone was counted once. This CDR3 is CASTQHGGMDTQYF. The CDR3 region has the DNA TGTGCCAGCACCCAACATGGGGGGATGGATACGCAGTATTTT. V gene TRBV27 combines with J gene TRBJ2-3; TRBD2 might be the D (6 bases). CDR1 is MNHEY, CDR2 SMNVEV, per germline (reference sequence). Trimming removed 7 bases from V and 6 bases from J, with 17 bases in between. The CDR3 totals 14 residues.

The rearrangement links TRBV27 to TRBJ1-2, with 9 bases fitting TRBD1. There are 14 residues in the CDR3. Losses at the gene ends were 5 bases for V and 8 bases for J; bases not matched to a gene: 9. CDR1 is MNHEY, CDR2 SMNVEV, per germline (reference sequence). The CDR3 DNA is TGTGCCAGCAGTCCCCGACAGGGGGTCTGGGGCTACACCTTC. Protein: CASSPRQGVWGYTF.

The CDR3 protein is CASSFAGGTEQFF. CDR3 sequence (DNA): TGTGCCAGCAGCTTCGCGGGTGGCACTGAGCAGTTCTTC. The chain is built from TRBV7-2 and TRBJ2-1; TRBD2 might be the D (5 bases). V lost 3 bases and J 9 bases, leaving 12 bases between the germline ends. This CDR3 region has 13 residues. The germline gives CDR1 SGHTA, CDR2 FQGNSA.

The J gene is TRBJ1-3, the V gene TRBV6-1; 7 bases align to TRBD1. There are 15 residues in the CDR3. Trimming took 6 bases from V and 0 from J; bases not matched to a gene: 5. The germline V gene encodes CDR1 MNHNS and CDR2 SASEGT. The CDR3, as DNA: TGTGCCAGCAGAATCGGGACAGACTCTGGAAACACCATATATTTT. It translates to CASRIGTDSGNTIYF.

The table lists this clone with a count of one. The rearrangement links TRBV6-5 to TRBJ1-5; D is undetermined. The CDR3 covers 15 residues. The V and J ends lost 6 bases and 3 bases respectively, with 15 bases between them. Per the germline V gene, CDR1 is MNHEY and CDR2 is SVGAGI. DNA for the CDR3: TGTGCCAGCAGCCACGAGGGAGGGTACAATCAGCCCCAGCATTTT. The encoded protein is CASSHEGGYNQPQHF.